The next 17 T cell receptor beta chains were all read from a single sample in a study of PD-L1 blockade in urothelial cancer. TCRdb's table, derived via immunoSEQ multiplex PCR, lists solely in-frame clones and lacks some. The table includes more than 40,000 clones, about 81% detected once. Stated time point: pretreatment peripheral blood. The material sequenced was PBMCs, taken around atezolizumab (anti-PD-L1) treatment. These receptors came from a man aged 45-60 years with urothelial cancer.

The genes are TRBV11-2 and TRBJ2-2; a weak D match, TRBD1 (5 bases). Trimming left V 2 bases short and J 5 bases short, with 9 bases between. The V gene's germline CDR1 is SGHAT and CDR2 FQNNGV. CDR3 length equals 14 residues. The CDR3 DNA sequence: TGTGCCAGCAGCTTAAGTAGGGGAACCGGGGAGCTGTTTTTT. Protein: CASSLSRGTGELFF.

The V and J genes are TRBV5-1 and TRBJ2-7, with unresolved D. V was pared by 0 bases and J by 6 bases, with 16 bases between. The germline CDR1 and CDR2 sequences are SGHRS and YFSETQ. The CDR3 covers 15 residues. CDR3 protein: CASSLAEHPAAEQYF. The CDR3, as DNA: TGCGCCAGCAGCTTGGCGGAGCACCCGGCAGCCGAGCAGTACTTC.

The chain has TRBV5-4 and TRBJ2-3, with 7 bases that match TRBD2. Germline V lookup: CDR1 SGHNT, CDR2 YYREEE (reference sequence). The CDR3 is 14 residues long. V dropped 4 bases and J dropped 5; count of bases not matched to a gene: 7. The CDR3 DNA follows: TGTGCCAGCAGCCGACTAGCTTCCGGAGATACGCAGTATTTT. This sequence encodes CASSRLASGDTQYF.

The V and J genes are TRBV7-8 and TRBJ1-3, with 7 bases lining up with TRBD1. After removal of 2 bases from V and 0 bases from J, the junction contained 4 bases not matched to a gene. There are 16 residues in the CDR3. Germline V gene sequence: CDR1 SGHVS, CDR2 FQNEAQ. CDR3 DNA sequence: TGTGCCAGCAGCTTATCGGGACAGCACTCTGGAAACACCATATATTTT. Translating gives CASSLSGQHSGNTIYF.

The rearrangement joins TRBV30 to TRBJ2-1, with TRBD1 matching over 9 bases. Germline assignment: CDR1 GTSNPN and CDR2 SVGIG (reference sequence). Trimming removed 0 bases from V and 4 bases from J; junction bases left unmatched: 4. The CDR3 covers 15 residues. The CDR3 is CAWSVRDRVYNEQFF. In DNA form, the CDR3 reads TGTGCCTGGAGTGTAAGGGACAGGGTTTACAATGAGCAGTTCTTC. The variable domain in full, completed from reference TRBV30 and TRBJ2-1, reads SQTIHQWPATLVQPVGSPLSLECTVEGTSNPNLYWYRQAAGRGLQLLFYSVGIGQISSEVPQNLSASRPQDRQFILSSKKLLLSDSGFYLCAWSVRDRVYNEQFFGPGTRLTVL.

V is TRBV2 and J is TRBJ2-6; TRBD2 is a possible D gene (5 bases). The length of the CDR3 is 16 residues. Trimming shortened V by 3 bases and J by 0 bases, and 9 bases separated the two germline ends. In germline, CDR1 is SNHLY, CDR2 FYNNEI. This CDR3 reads CASSDRGYSGANVLTF. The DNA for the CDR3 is TGTGCCAGCAGTGACCGGGGATACTCTGGGGCCAACGTCCTGACTTTC.

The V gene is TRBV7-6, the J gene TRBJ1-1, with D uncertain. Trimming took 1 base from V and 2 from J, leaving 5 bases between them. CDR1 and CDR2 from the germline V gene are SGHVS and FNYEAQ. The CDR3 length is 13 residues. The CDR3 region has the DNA TGTGCCAGCAGCTTAGGCAGAAACACTGAAGCTTTCTTT. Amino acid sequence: CASSLGRNTEAFF.

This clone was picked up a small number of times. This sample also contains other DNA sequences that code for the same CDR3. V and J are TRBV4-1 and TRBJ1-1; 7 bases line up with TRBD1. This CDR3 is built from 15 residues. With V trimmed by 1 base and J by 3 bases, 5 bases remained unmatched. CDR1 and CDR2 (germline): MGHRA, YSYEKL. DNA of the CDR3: TGCGCCAGCAGCCAAGGACAGGGTGCGGACACTGAAGCTTTCTTT. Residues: CASSQGQGADTEAFF.

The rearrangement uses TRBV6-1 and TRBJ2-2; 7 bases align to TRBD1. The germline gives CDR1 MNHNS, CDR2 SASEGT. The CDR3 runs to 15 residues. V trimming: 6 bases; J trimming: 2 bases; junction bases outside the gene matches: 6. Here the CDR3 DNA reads TGTGCCAGCAGATTAGACAGGGAAAACACCGGGGAGCTGTTTTTT. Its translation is CASRLDRENTGELFF.

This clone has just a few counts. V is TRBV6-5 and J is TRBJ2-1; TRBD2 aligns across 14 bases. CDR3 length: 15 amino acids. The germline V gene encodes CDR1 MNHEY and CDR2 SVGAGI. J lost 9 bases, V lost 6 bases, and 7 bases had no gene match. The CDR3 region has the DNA TGTGCCAGCAGCTGGACTAGCGGGAGGAATCGTGAGCAGTTCTTC. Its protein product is CASSWTSGRNREQFF.

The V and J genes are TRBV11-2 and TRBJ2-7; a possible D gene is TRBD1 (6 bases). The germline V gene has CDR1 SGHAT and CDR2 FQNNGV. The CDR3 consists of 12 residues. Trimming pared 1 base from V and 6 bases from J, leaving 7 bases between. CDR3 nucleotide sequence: TGTGCCAGCAGCTTAGGGGGGCGCGAGCAGTACGTC. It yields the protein CASSLGGREQYV.

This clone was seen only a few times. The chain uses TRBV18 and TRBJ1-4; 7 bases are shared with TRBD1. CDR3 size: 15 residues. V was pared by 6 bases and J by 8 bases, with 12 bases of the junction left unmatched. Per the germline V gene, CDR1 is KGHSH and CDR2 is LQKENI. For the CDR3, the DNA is TGTGCCAGCTCCCTAACGACAGGGATTGGGGAAAAACTGTTTTTT. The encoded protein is CASSLTTGIGEKLFF.

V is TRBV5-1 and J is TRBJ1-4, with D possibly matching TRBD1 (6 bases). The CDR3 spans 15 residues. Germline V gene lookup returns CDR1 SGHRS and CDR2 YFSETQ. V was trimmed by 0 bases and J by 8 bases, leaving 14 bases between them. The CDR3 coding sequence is TGCGCCAGCAGCTTGGAGGGTTCAGGGGAAGAAAAACTGTTTTTT. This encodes CASSLEGSGEEKLFF.

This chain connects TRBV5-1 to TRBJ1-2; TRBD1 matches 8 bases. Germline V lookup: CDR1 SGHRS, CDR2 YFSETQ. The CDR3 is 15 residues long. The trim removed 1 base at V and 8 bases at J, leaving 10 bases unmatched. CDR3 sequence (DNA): TGCGCCAGCAGCTTGAACGTGGGACAGGACGGGGGCTACACCTTC. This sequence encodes CASSLNVGQDGGYTF.

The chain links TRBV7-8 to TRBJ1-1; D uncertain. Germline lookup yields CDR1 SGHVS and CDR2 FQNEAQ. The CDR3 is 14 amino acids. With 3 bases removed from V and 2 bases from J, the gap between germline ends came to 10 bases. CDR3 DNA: TGTGCCAGCAGCTTGCGGGAGGGAAACACTGAAGCTTTCTTT. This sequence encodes CASSLREGNTEAFF.

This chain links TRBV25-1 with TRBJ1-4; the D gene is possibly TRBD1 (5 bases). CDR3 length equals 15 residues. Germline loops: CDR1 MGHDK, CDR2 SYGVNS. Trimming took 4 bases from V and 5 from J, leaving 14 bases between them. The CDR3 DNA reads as TGTGCCAGCAGTGGGGAGGGACGGGAGAATGAAAAACTGTTTTTT. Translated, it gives CASSGEGRENEKLFF.

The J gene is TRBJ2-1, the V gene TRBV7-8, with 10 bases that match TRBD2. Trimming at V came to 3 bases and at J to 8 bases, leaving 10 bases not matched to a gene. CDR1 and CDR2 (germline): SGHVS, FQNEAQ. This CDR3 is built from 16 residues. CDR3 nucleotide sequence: TGTGCCAGCAGCTTGCAAGCGGGAGGGCTCTTGGATGAGCAGTTCTTC. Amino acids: CASSLQAGGLLDEQFF.